This T cell receptor beta chain was retrieved from a study of T cells in Graves' hyperthyroidism and ophthalmopathy. Findings and limits, study-wide: Researchers found most expanded thyroid clonotypes above 0.001 in blood as well.

Graves' hyperthyroidism showing no ophthalmopathy progression within 18 months was considered stable. To note about this clonotype: What it binds is not known.

Amplification of TCR beta CDR3 regions used RNA as the template. First-round RT-PCR with HTBI primers amplified the TCR CDR3 region. TCRdb re-derived calls from the multiplex PCR reads in MiXCR, one entry per CDR3 protein. The sample lists 300,000 to 400,000 distinct CDR3 sequences; roughly 18% were seen once. V was trimmed by 5 bases and J by 4 bases, leaving 9 bases between them. The CDR3 consists of 13 residues. Germline values: CDR1 SGHDN, CDR2 FVKESK. Sequenced sample: blood. The sequence derives from a woman aged 45-65 years with Graves' hyperthyroidism. The chain couples TRBV14 to TRBJ2-1, with a possible D match to TRBD1 (5 bases). The CDR3 sequence: CASSDDSYNEQFF. CDR3 sequence (DNA): TGTGCCAGCAGCGACGACAGTTACAATGAGCAGTTCTTC.